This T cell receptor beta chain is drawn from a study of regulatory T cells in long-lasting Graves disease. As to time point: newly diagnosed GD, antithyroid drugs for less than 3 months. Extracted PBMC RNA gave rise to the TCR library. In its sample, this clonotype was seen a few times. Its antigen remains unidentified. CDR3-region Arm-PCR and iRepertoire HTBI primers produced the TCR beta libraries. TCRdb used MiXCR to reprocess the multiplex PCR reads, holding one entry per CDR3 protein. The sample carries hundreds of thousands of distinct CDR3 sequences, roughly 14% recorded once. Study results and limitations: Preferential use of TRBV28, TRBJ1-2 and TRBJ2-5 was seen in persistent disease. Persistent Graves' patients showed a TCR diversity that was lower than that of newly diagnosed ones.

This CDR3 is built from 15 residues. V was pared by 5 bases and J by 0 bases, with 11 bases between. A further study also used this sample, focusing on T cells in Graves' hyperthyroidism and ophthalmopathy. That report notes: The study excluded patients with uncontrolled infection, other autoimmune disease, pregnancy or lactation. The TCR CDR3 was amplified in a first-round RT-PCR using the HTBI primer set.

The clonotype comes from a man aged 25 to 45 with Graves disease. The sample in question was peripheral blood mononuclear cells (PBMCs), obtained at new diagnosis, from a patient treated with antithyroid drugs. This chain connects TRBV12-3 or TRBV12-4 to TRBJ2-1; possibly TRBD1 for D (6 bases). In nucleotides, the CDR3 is TGTGCCAGCAGTAAAAGGGGGAGCTCCTACAATGAGCAGTTCTTC. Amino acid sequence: CASSKRGSSYNEQFF.